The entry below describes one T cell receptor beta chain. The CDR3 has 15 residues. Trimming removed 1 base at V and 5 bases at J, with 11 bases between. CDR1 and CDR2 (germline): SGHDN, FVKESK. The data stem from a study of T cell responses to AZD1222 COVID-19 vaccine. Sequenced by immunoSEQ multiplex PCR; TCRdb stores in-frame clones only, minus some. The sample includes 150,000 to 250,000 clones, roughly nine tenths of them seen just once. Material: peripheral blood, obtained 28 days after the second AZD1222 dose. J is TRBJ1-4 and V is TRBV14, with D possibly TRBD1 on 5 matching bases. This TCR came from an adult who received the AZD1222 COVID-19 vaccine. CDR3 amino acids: CASSQGTWGNEKLFF. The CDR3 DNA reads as TGTGCCAGCAGCCAAGGGACATGGGGGAATGAAAAACTGTTTTTT.